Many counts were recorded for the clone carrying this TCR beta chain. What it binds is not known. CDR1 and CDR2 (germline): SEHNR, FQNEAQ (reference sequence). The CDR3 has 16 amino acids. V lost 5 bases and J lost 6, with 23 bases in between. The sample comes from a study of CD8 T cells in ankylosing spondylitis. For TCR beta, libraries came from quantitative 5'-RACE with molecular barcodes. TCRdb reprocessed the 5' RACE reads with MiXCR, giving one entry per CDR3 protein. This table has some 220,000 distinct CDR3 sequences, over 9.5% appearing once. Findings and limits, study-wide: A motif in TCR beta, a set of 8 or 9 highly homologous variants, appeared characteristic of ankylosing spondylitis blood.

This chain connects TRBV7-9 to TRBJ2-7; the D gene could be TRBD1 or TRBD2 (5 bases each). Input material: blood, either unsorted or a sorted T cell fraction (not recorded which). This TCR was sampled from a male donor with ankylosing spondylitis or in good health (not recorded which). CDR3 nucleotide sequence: TGTGCCAGCAGCCCCCCCGTGGGGGACGAGAAAGGCGAGCAGTACTTC. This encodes CASSPPVGDEKGEQYF.